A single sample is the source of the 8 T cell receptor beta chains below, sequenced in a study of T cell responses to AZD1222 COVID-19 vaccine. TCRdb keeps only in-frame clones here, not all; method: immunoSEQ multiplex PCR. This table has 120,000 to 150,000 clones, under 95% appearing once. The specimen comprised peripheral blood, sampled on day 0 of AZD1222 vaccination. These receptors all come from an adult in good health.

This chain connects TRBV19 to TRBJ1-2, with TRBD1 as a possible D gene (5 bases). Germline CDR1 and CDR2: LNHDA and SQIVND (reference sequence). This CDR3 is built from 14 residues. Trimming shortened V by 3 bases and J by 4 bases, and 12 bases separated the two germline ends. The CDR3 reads CASSIGGGPYGYTF. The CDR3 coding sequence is TGTGCCAGTAGTATTGGGGGGGGACCCTATGGCTACACCTTC.

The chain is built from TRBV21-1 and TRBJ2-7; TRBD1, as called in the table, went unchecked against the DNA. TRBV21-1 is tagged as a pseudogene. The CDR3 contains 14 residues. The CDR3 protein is CASSKRRQSDEQYF. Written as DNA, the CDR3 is TGTGCCAGCAGCAAAAGGCGACAGAGCGACGAGCAGTACTTC.

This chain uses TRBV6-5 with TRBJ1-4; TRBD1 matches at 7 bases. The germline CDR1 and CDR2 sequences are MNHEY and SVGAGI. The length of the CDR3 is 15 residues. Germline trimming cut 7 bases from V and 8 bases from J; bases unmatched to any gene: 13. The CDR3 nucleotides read TGTGCCAGCACCCGATTAACAGGGGAGGGAGAAAAACTGTTTTTT. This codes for CASTRLTGEGEKLFF.

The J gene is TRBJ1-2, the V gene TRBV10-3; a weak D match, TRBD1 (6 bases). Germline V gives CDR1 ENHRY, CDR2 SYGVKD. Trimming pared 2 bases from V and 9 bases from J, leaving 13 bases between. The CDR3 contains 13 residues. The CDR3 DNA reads TGTGCCATCAGTGAGACAGGGTATCGAAGCTACACCTTC. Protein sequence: CAISETGYRSYTF.

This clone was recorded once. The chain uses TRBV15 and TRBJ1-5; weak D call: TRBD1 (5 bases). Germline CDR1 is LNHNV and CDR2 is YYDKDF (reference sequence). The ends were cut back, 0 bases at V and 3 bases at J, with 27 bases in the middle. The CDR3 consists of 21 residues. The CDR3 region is CATSRDSVQGRLPLNNQPQHF. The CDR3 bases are TGTGCCACCAGCAGAGATTCGGTCCAGGGAAGGTTACCGTTAAACAATCAGCCCCAGCATTTT.

The CDR3 bases are TGTGCCAGCAGCCCAGGGGGGACGAACACTGAAGCTTTCTTT. Translating gives CASSPGGTNTEAFF. The chain carries TRBV4-2 and TRBJ1-1; the match to TRBD1 covers 7 bases. Germline assignment: CDR1 LGHNA and CDR2 YNFKEQ. The CDR3 covers 14 residues. The trim removed 4 bases at V and 1 base at J, leaving 3 bases unmatched.

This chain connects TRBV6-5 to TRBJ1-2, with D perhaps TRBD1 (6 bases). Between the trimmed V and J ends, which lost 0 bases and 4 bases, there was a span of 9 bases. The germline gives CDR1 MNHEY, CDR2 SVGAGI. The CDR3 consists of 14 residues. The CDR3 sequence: CASSYSQGGYGYTF. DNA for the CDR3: TGTGCCAGCAGTTACTCCCAAGGGGGCTATGGCTACACCTTC.

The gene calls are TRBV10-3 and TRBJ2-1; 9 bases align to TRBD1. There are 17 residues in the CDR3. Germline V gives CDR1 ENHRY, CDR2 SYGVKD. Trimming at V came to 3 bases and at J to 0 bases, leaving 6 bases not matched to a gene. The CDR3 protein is CAISDFSTGGSYNEQFF. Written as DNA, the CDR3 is TGTGCCATCAGTGACTTCTCGACAGGGGGCTCCTACAATGAGCAGTTCTTC.